What follows describes a single T cell receptor (beta chain). What it binds is not known. The data belong to a study of cytomegalovirus exposure and HLA in healthy donors. Study-level findings and limits: Segments of the TCR beta V type were, in most cases, productive about 87% or about 30% of the time in an earlier analysis. Most subjects had HLA-A and HLA-B alleles reportedly predicted accurately by TCR beta sequences.

PCR used 60 Vbeta primers and 13 Jbeta primers. Sequenced by immunoSEQ multiplex PCR; TCRdb stores in-frame clones only, minus some. The sample holds roughly 160,000 clones; around 74% are singletons and the top ten take approximately 2.4%. This CDR3 is 15 amino acids long. V was clipped by 4 bases and J by 4 bases; unmatched bases: 10. Germline V CDR1 and CDR2: SGDLS, YYNGEE. This rearrangement joins TRBV9 to TRBJ2-7, with TRBD1 identical over 8 bases. This receptor was taken from a female donor in good health and CMV-seronegative. Source material: PBMCs. The CDR3 sequence is CASSQSQGAGYEQYF. In nucleotides, the CDR3 is TGTGCCAGCAGCCAGTCGCAGGGGGCTGGTTACGAGCAGTACTTC.